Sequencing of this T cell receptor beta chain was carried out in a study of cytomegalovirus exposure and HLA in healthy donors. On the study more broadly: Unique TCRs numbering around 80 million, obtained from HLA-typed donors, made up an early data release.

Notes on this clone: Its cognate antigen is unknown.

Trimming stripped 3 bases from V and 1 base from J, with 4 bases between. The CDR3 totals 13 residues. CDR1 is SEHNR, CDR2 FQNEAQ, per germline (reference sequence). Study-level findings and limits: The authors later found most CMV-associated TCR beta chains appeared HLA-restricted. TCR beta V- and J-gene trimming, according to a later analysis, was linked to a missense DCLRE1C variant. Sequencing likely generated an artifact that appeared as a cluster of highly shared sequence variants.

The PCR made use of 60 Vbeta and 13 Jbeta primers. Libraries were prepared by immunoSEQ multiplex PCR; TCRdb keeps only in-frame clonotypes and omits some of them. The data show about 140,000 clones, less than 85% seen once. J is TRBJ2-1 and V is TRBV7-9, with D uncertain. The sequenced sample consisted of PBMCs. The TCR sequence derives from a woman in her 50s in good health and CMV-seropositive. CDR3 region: CASSFPSYNEQFF. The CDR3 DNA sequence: TGTGCCAGCAGCTTCCCATCCTACAATGAGCAGTTCTTC.